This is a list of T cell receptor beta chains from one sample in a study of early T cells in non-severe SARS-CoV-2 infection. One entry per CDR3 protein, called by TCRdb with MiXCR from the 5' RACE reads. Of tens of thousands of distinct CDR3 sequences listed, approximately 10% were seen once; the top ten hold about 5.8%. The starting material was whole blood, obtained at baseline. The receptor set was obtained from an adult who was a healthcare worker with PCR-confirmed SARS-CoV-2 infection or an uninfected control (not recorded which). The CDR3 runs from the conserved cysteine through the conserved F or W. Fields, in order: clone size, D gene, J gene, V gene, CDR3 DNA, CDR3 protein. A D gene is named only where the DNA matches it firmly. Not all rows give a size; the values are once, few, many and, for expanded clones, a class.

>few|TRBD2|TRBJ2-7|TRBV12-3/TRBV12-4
TGTGCCAGCAGACGACTAGCGGGGGATGGCGAGCAGTACTTC
CASRRLAGDGEQYF
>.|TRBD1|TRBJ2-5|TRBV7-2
TGTGCCAGCAGCTACGGACAGGGGAAGGAGACCCAGTACTTC
CASSYGQGKETQYF
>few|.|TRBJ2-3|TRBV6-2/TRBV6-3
TGTGCCAGCAGTTACAAGGGCGGGACAGATACGCAGTATTTT
CASSYKGGTDTQYF
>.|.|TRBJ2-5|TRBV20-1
TGCAGTGCTAGGGGTCAGCAAGAGACCCAGTACTTC
CSARGQQETQYF
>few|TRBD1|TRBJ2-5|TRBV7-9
TGTGCCAGCAGCTTAATGACAGGGGAGGAGACCCAGTACTTC
CASSLMTGEETQYF
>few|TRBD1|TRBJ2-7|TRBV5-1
TGCGCCAGCAGCTTGGAGGGGGCCCCCTACGAGCAGTACTTC
CASSLEGAPYEQYF
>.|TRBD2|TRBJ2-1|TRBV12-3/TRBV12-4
TGTGCCAGCAAGGAGCTAGCGGGGTTGAATGAGCAGTTCTTC
CASKELAGLNEQFF
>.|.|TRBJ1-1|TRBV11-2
TGTGCCAGCAGCTTAGCCGGGATGAACACTGAAGCTTTCTTT
CASSLAGMNTEAFF
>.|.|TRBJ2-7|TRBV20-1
TGCAGTGCTAGTTCCAGAACAAACCCCTACGAGCAGTACTTC
CSASSRTNPYEQYF
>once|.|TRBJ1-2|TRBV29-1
TGCAGCGTTGAAGTAGCGGGACGGTTATATGGCTACACCTTC
CSVEVAGRLYGYTF
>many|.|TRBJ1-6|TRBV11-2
TGTGCCAGCAGCTTACTACTGAAGTATAATTCACCCCTCCACTTT
CASSLLLKYNSPLHF